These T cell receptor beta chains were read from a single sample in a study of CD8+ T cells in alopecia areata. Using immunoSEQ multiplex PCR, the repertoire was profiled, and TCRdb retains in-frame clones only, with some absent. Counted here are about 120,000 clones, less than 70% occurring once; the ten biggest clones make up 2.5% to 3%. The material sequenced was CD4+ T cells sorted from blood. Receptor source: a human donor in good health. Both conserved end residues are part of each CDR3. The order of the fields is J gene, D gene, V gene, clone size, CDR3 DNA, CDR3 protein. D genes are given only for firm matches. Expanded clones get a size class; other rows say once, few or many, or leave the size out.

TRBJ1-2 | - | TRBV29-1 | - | TGCAGCGTTGAAGATGAGGGGAATGGCTACACCTTC | CSVEDEGNGYTF
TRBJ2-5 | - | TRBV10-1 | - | TGCGCCAGCAGCCGATCGACTAATTCTGAGACCCAGTACTTC | CASSRSTNSETQYF
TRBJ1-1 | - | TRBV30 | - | TGTGCCTGGACAGGGCTTTGGGCGGTGAACACTGAAGCTTTCTTT | CAWTGLWAVNTEAFF
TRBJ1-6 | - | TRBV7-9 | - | TGTGCCAGCAGCCAATACAGGGATAAGGGGAATTCACCCCTCCACTTT | CASSQYRDKGNSPLHF
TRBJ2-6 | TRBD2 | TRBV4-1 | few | TGCGCCAGCAGCCGGGGGACTAGCGGGGGCTCTGGGGCCAACGTCCTGACTTTC | CASSRGTSGGSGANVLTF
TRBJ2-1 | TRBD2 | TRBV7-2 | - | TGTGCCAGCAGCTTAGTGGTAGCGGGGGGGCCGGATGAGCAGTTCTTC | CASSLVVAGGPDEQFF
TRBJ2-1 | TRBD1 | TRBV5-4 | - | TGTGCCAGCAGGGGGGACAGGGCGTCCAATGAGCAGTTCTTC | CASRGDRASNEQFF
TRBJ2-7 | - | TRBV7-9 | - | TGTGCCAGCAGCTTTAGTAGTATTTACGAGCAGTACTTC | CASSFSSIYEQYF
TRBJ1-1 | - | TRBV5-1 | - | TGCGCCAGCATGCAGGACGGGATGAACACTGAAGCTTTCTTT | CASMQDGMNTEAFF
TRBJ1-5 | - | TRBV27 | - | TGTGCCAGCAGTTTACGGACAGACCCCAATCAGCCCCAGCATTTT | CASSLRTDPNQPQHF
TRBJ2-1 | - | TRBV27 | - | TGTGCCAGCAGTTTTGGCAGGGCCTACAATGAGCAGTTCTTC | CASSFGRAYNEQFF